This T cell receptor beta chain was retrieved from a study of graft-versus-host responses after intestinal transplantation. Study-wide background: Each patient got anti-thymocyte globulin induction, then tacrolimus and steroids for approximately 3 years.

Clones were sequenced by immunoSEQ multiplex PCR, and TCRdb holds only the in-frame ones, with some missing. This table has 65,000 to 90,000 clones, approximately 90% appearing once. Germline-derived CDR1 and CDR2 are MNHEY and SMNVEV (reference sequence). Trimming took 6 bases from V and 7 from J, leaving 16 bases between them. The CDR3 loop spans 13 amino acids. Points from the study as a whole: Graft-donor T cell macrochimerism in patients accompanied high graft-versus-host to host-versus-graft clonal ratios in allografts.

Regarding this clone: Its antigen remains unidentified.

The TCR sequence derives from a human donor who was the organ donor for an intestinal transplant. This specimen consisted of unstimulated CD8+ T cells sorted from spleen or lymph node cells, obtained before transplant. The chain recombines TRBV27 with TRBJ2-7; D is uncertain. The CDR3 nucleotides are TGTGCCAGCAGACCGACGGCCTCGGAAGAGCAGTACTTC. It translates to CASRPTASEEQYF.